One sample yielded the 20 T cell receptor beta chains listed below, sequenced in a study of cytomegalovirus exposure and HLA in healthy donors. The PCR made use of 60 Vbeta and 13 Jbeta primers. Profiling relied on immunoSEQ multiplex PCR, and the TCRdb table lists in-frame clones only, not all of them. This sample's table has about 96,000 clones. Sequenced input: PBMCs. These receptors were collected from a woman aged 25 to 39 in good health and CMV-seronegative.

The chain links TRBV7-9 to TRBJ2-1; a possible D gene is TRBD1 (7 bases). Trimming stripped 5 bases from V and 11 bases from J, with 13 bases between. The length of the CDR3 is 12 residues. The germline V gene encodes CDR1 SEHNR and CDR2 FQNEAQ (reference sequence). The CDR3 spells CASSQGEVQQFF. The CDR3 coding sequence is TGTGCCAGCAGCCAGGGGGAGGTCCAGCAGTTCTTC. Based on the CDR3 plus reference TRBV7-9 and TRBJ2-1, the full variable domain is DTGVSQNPRHKITKRGQNVTFRCDPISEHNRLYWYRQTLGQGPEFLTYFQNEAQLEKSRLLSDRFSAERPKGSFSTLEIQRTEQGDSAMYLCASSQGEVQQFFGPGTRLTVL.

V and J are TRBV18 and TRBJ2-7; TRBD2 agrees at 7 bases. Germline values: CDR1 KGHSH, CDR2 LQKENI. The CDR3 sequence is 15 residues long. V trimming: 2 bases; J trimming: 7 bases; junction bases outside the gene matches: 11. CDR3 residues: CASSPETGGIGEQYF. The DNA for the CDR3 is TGTGCCAGCTCACCAGAGACGGGAGGTATTGGGGAGCAGTACTTC.

This chain links TRBV5-6 with TRBJ2-2; 8 bases are a match to TRBD2. With 4 bases clipped from V and 1 base from J, the junction kept 6 bases outside the gene matches. This CDR3 contains 16 residues. The germline CDR1 and CDR2 sequences are SGHDT and YYEEEE. The CDR3 coding sequence is TGTGCCAGCAGCCGAGGCGGGAGGCGGAACACCGGGGAGCTGTTTTTT. It is translated as CASSRGGRRNTGELFF. The complete variable domain, with remaining parts taken from reference TRBV5-6 and TRBJ2-2, reads DAGVTQSPTHLIKTRGQQVTLRCSPKSGHDTVSWYQQALGQGPQFIFQYYEEEERQRGNFPDRFSGHQFPNYSSELNVNALLLGDSALYLCASSRGGRRNTGELFFGEGSRLTVL.

This chain links TRBV28 with TRBJ2-7, with 8 bases fitting TRBD1. J lost 7 bases, V lost 6 bases, and 17 bases had no gene match. CDR1 MDHEN and CDR2 SYDVKM come from the germline V gene. This CDR3 has 16 amino acids. The CDR3 here is CASSPGGDRAEGEQYF. The CDR3, as DNA: TGTGCCAGCAGCCCAGGGGGCGACAGGGCCGAAGGTGAGCAGTACTTC.

The chain employs TRBV28 and TRBJ1-2, with D possibly TRBD1 on 6 matching bases. The CDR3 has 14 residues. Germline CDR1 reads MDHEN; CDR2 reads SYDVKM. V shed 3 bases and J shed 3 bases, with 11 bases lying between them. The CDR3 spells CASSLLAGDYGYTF. CDR3 bases: TGTGCCAGCAGTTTGTTAGCAGGGGACTATGGCTACACCTTC.

J is TRBJ2-7 and V is TRBV4-1; 9 bases agree with TRBD1. Looked up from germline, CDR1 is MGHRA and CDR2 is YSYEKL. The CDR3 is 14 residues long. V trimming: 5 bases; J trimming: 5 bases; junction bases outside the gene matches: 7. The CDR3 loop is CASSTRDRAHEQYF. The CDR3 bases are TGCGCCAGCAGCACCCGGGACAGGGCGCACGAGCAGTACTTC.

The J gene is TRBJ2-4, the V gene TRBV2, with 9 bases that match TRBD1. V trimming: 4 bases; J trimming: 0 bases; junction bases outside the gene matches: 4. CDR3 length: 16 amino acids. Germline CDR1 and CDR2: SNHLY and FYNNEI. CDR3 bases: TGTGCCAGCAGTGGGGACAGGGATTTAGCCAAAAACATTCAGTACTTC. Residues: CASSGDRDLAKNIQYF.

In DNA, the CDR3 is TGTGCCAGCAGCCTCTTTGGGGGGAACGAGCAGTACTTC. Protein sequence: CASSLFGGNEQYF. V is TRBV5-6 and J is TRBJ2-5, with TRBD2 as a possible D gene (6 bases). Near its end, the DNA agrees better with TRBJ2-7, so the J call may be wrong. The CDR3 extends over 13 amino acids. Germline V CDR1 and CDR2: SGHDT, YYEEEE.

The genes are TRBV7-3 and TRBJ2-7; 8 bases match TRBD2. This CDR3 region has 15 residues. Unmatched junction bases numbered 10, after V lost 6 bases and J lost 3 bases. The V gene's germline CDR1 is SGHTA and CDR2 FQGTGA. CDR3 nucleotide sequence: TGTGCCAGCAGGGATGGGTTAGCGGGGCTCTACGAGCAGTACTTC. This sequence encodes CASRDGLAGLYEQYF.

The chain is built from TRBV15 and TRBJ2-1; TRBD1 matches at 7 bases. The CDR3 has 13 residues. Germline CDR1 and CDR2: LNHNV and YYDKDF (reference sequence). Trimming removed 1 base from V and 15 bases from J; junction bases left unmatched: 9. CDR3 amino acids: CATSRVSGDSGFF. CDR3 bases: TGTGCCACCAGCAGAGTCAGTGGGGACAGTGGGTTCTTC.

The CDR3 nucleotides are TGTGCCAGCAGTGACCTAGCGGGAGTCGAGACCCAGTACTTC. Translation: CASSDLAGVETQYF. V is TRBV6-1 and J is TRBJ2-5; TRBD2 matches 10 bases. Germline trimming cut 3 bases from V and 5 bases from J; bases unmatched to any gene: 3. The CDR3 contains 14 residues. Germline V lookup: CDR1 MNHNS, CDR2 SASEGT.

The genes are TRBV2 and TRBJ1-1, with D maybe TRBD1 (5 bases). The V end was cut by 4 bases, the J end by 0 bases, with 9 bases between. Germline V gene data show CDR1 as SNHLY and CDR2 as FYNNEI. The CDR3 covers 14 residues. CDR3 sequence reads: CASSGMTVNTEAFF. The DNA for the CDR3 is TGTGCCAGCAGTGGGATGACAGTGAACACTGAAGCTTTCTTT.

The J gene is TRBJ2-5, the V gene TRBV30, with a tentative D call TRBD1 (6 bases). The J call is in doubt because the DNA end fits TRBJ2-7 better. CDR3 length: 11 residues. CDR1 and CDR2 (germline): GTSNPN, SVGIG (reference sequence). CDR3: CAWQQGYEQYF. For the CDR3, the DNA is TGTGCCTGGCAACAGGGCTACGAGCAGTACTTC.

The chain is built from TRBV9 and TRBJ2-1; D not certain. The germline V and J ends were trimmed by 0 bases and 0 bases, with 10 bases remaining between them. Germline-derived CDR1 and CDR2 are SGDLS and YYNGEE. There are 16 residues in the CDR3. In DNA, the CDR3 is TGTGCCAGCAGCGTAGTACCGGGTAGCTCCTACAATGAGCAGTTCTTC. Amino acid sequence: CASSVVPGSSYNEQFF.

Here the CDR3 reads CASSLRQGGTNEKLFF. As DNA, the CDR3 is TGCGCCAGCAGCCTACGACAGGGTGGGACTAATGAAAAACTGTTTTTT. This chain links TRBV4-1 with TRBJ1-4, with TRBD1 identical over 7 bases. CDR1 and CDR2 (germline): MGHRA, YSYEKL. V was clipped by 4 bases and J by 2 bases; unmatched bases: 7. The CDR3 has 16 amino acids.

This chain links TRBV9 with TRBJ2-3; tentative D call: TRBD2 (6 bases). CDR3 length: 15 residues. CDR1 is SGDLS and CDR2 is YYNGEE in the germline V gene. Trimming shortened V by 1 base and J by 6 bases, and 15 bases separated the two germline ends. CDR3 bases: TGTGCCAGCAGCGTATTTCCGGGAGTAGGCGATACGCAGTATTTT. Residues: CASSVFPGVGDTQYF.

The genes are TRBV27 and TRBJ2-3, with 7 bases lining up with TRBD2. The CDR3 is 13 residues long. Germline V lookup: CDR1 MNHEY, CDR2 SMNVEV (reference sequence). V trimming: 8 bases; J trimming: 6 bases; junction bases outside the gene matches: 8. The CDR3 reads CASSLAVPDTQYF. For the CDR3, the DNA is TGTGCCAGCTCCCTAGCGGTACCCGATACGCAGTATTTT.

The chain combines TRBV28 with TRBJ2-5; 10 positions match TRBD1. The last part of the DNA fits TRBJ2-7 better; the J call may be wrong. CDR1 is MDHEN and CDR2 is SYDVKM in the germline V gene. The CDR3 is made up of 17 amino acids. CDR3 loop: CASLVTVGQGGSYEQYF. The CDR3, as DNA: TGTGCCAGCTTGGTTACCGTAGGACAGGGGGGATCCTACGAGCAGTACTTC.

The chain links TRBV5-6 to TRBJ1-1; the D gene is possibly TRBD1 (5 bases). CDR1 and CDR2 (germline): SGHDT, YYEEEE. Trimming took 7 bases from V and 1 from J, leaving 11 bases between them. This CDR3 contains 13 residues. CDR3 in amino acids: CASQRGENTEAFF. CDR3 sequence (DNA): TGTGCCAGCCAGCGGGGGGAGAACACTGAAGCTTTCTTT.

The CDR3 sequence is CASSSGYLAKNIQYF. For the CDR3, the DNA is TGTGCCAGCAGCTCGGGTTATTTAGCCAAAAACATTCAGTACTTC. V usage is TRBV5-6 and J usage is TRBJ2-4; no definite D call. Trimming took off 3 bases at V and 0 bases at J, with 10 bases between the two ends. CDR3 length: 15 amino acids. CDR1 is SGHDT, CDR2 YYEEEE, per germline.